Detailed here is one T cell receptor (beta chain). This sample is drawn from a study of blood T cell repertoires in COVID-19. Study-wide background: Acute and convalescent COVID-19 specimens originated in the United States, Italy and Spain. Sources were T cells, B-cell-depleted T cells, or PBMCs; the material itself was cDNA or gDNA.

As processed by the authors: Reference gene primer amplification yielded estimated nucleated cell counts. Clones were sequenced by immunoSEQ multiplex PCR, and TCRdb holds only the in-frame ones, with some missing. V and J calls and clone size are copied from that table; D and trimming were computed from the DNA. The data show about 100,000 clones, with just under 95% seen just once and approximately 5.1% held by the top ten. From germline, CDR1 is LNHDA and CDR2 SQIVND (reference sequence). The CDR3 extends over 17 amino acids. V was trimmed by 3 bases and J by 0 bases, leaving 15 bases between them.

This TCR derives from a man aged 65 to 79 with acute or convalescent COVID-19. This rearrangement joins TRBV19 to TRBJ1-5; D not certain. Sample: peripheral blood. The CDR3 protein is CASSILSVPDSNQPQHF. For the CDR3, the DNA is TGTGCCAGTAGTATCCTCTCAGTGCCTGATAGCAATCAGCCCCAGCATTTT.